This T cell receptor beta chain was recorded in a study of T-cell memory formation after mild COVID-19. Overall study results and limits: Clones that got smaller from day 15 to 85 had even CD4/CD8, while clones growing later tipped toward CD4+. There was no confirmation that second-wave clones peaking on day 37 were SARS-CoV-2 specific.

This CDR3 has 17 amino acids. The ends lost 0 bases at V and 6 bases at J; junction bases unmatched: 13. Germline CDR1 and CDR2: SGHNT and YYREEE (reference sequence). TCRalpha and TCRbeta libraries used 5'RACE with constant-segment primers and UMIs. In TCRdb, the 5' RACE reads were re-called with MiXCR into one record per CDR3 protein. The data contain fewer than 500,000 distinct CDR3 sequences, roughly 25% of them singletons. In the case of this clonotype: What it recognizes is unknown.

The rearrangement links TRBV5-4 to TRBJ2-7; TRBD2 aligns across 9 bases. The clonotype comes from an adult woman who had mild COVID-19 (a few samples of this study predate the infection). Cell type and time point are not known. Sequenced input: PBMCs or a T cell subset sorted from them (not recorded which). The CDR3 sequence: CASSLEGWAGGPAEQYF. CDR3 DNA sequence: TGTGCCAGCAGCTTGGAAGGTTGGGCGGGAGGGCCTGCCGAGCAGTACTTC.